Listed below are T cell receptor beta chains from one sample, sequenced in a study of response to subunit inactivated influenza vaccine. Each CDR3 protein gets one entry after TCRdb re-called the RT-PCR reads with MiXCR. The sample holds 540,000 or so distinct CDR3 sequences; approximately 13% are singletons and the top ten take under 15%. The specimen was PBMCs from blood, collected 35 to 45 days after vaccination. The receptor set was obtained from a man aged 50 to 60 who received an inactivated influenza vaccine. CDR3s include the opening cysteine and the closing phenylalanine or tryptophan. The D gene is left open where the match is weak. A row's size may be missing; if present it is once, few, many or a size class.

TRBJ2-1 | . | many | TRBV7-9 | CASSSRGARGSYNEQFF | TGTGCCAGCAGCTCTCGGGGGGCTCGGGGCTCCTACAATGAGCAGTTCTTC
TRBJ2-3 | . | few | TRBV18 | CASSPSSPTDTQYF | TGTGCCAGCTCACCCTCAAGCCCCACAGATACGCAGTATTTT
TRBJ2-3 | TRBD1 | many | TRBV24-1 | CATSSRGLGTDTQYF | TGTGCCACCAGTTCCAGGGGGCTCGGCACAGATACGCAGTATTTT
TRBJ2-3 | TRBD2 | few | TRBV27 | CASRSGGAGTDTQYF | TGTGCCAGCAGAAGCGGGGGGGCAGGCACAGATACGCAGTATTTT
TRBJ2-2 | . | few | TRBV7-3 | CASSSRQGGAGELFF | TGTGCCAGCAGCTCGCGACAGGGCGGGGCCGGGGAGCTGTTTTTT
TRBJ2-1 | TRBD1 | . | TRBV6-5 | CASSWLGQGAHNEQFF | TGTGCCAGCAGTTGGCTGGGACAGGGGGCCCACAATGAGCAGTTCTTC
TRBJ2-1 | TRBD1 | many | TRBV12-3/TRBV12-4 | CASSPYRGRNNEQFF | TGTGCCAGCAGTCCTTACAGGGGTCGCAACAATGAGCAGTTCTTC
TRBJ2-6 | TRBD1 | . | TRBV11-2 | CASSPRTGVASGANVLTF | TGTGCCAGCAGCCCCAGGACAGGGGTTGCCTCTGGGGCCAACGTCCTGACTTTC
TRBJ1-2 | . | few | TRBV6-1 | CASSRQDRSYGYTF | TGTGCCAGCAGTCGCCAAGACAGGAGCTATGGCTACACCTTC
TRBJ2-1 | . | . | TRBV18 | CASSPPARRNEQFF | TGTGCCAGCTCACCACCGGCCAGGCGGAATGAGCAGTTCTTC
TRBJ1-2 | . | once | TRBV6-1 | CASSDQKDANYGYTF | TGTGCCAGCAGTGACCAGAAGGATGCTAACTATGGCTACACCTTC
TRBJ1-2 | . | many | TRBV12-3/TRBV12-4 | CASSTGTYSGYTF | TGTGCCAGCAGTACCGGGACGTATTCCGGCTACACCTTC
TRBJ1-1 | . | . | TRBV20-1 | CSARKAFF | TGCAGTGCTAGAAAAGCTTTCTTT
TRBJ2-3 | . | . | TRBV20-1 | CSASGDTQYF | TGCAGTGCTTCAGGAGATACGCAGTATTTT
TRBJ2-3 | . | . | TRBV28 | CASSLGDGYTDTQYF | TGTGCCAGCAGTTTAGGTGATGGATACACAGATACGCAGTATTTT
TRBJ2-5 | TRBD1 | . | TRBV7-9 | CASSMTGAETQYF | TGTGCCAGCAGCATGACAGGGGCAGAGACCCAGTACTTC
TRBJ2-7 | TRBD2 | . | TRBV7-8 | CASSTRTSGSYEQYF | TGTGCCAGCAGCACCCGGACTAGCGGCTCCTACGAGCAGTACTTC
TRBJ1-2 | . | many | TRBV28 | CASRIDANYGYTF | TGTGCCAGCAGAATTGACGCTAACTATGGCTACACCTTC
TRBJ2-5 | TRBD2 | . | TRBV5-4 | CASSPGLAKSETQYF | TGTGCCAGCAGCCCGGGACTAGCGAAGTCAGAGACCCAGTACTTC
TRBJ2-7 | . | . | TRBV12-3/TRBV12-4 | CASSYAGEGQYF | TGTGCCAGCAGTTACGCCGGAGAGGGGCAGTACTTC
TRBJ2-3 | . | few | TRBV7-6 | CASSLASGIIKTDTQYF | TGTGCCAGCAGCTTAGCTTCAGGGATAATCAAGACAGATACGCAGTATTTT
TRBJ2-3 | . | many | TRBV5-1 | CASSLYGGPPSTDTQYF | TGCGCCAGCAGCTTGTATGGGGGCCCTCCTAGCACAGATACGCAGTATTTT
TRBJ1-5 | . | many | TRBV12-3/TRBV12-4 | CASSQGVGNQPQHF | TGTGCCAGCAGCCAAGGGGTGGGCAATCAGCCCCAGCATTTT
TRBJ2-7 | . | many | TRBV11-2 | CASSLEGAASYEQYF | TGTGCCAGCAGCTTAGAAGGGGCAGCTTCCTACGAGCAGTACTTC
TRBJ2-7 | TRBD1 | many | TRBV10-3 | CAISKQTGGHYEQYF | TGTGCCATCAGTAAACAGACAGGGGGCCACTACGAGCAGTACTTC
TRBJ2-7 | . | few | TRBV20-1 | CSARGRRSYEQYF | TGCAGTGCTAGAGGTCGGCGATCCTACGAGCAGTACTTC
TRBJ2-1 | TRBD2 | many | TRBV7-2 | CASSVPGLVYNEQFF | TGTGCCAGCAGCGTGCCGGGACTAGTCTACAATGAGCAGTTCTTC
TRBJ1-1 | . | many | TRBV7-2 | CASSRGYGLLNTEAFF | TGTGCCAGCAGTAGAGGATACGGATTACTGAACACTGAAGCTTTCTTT
TRBJ2-3 | TRBD1 | many | TRBV5-1 | CASSSPGQGDTQYF | TGCGCCAGCAGCTCCCCGGGACAGGGAGATACGCAGTATTTT
TRBJ1-2 | . | . | TRBV12-3/TRBV12-4 | CASSKTGIAPGYTF | TGTGCCAGCAGTAAGACAGGCATCGCACCCGGCTACACCTTC